The 13 T cell receptor beta chains listed next were all sequenced from one sample in a study of OX40 agonist ivuxolimab in advanced cancers. The table came from immunoSEQ multiplex PCR; TCRdb's copy has only in-frame clones and leaves some out. The repertoire consists of roughly 70,000 clones, with approximately 86% occurring once and the leading ten covering 2% to 2.5%. The sequences come from CD4+ or CD8+ T cells sorted from blood, collected in a trial of the OX40 agonist ivuxolimab. The receptors originated from an adult with an advanced solid tumor such as melanoma, head and neck, liver or kidney cancer.

A single count supports this clone. This chain links TRBV6-6 with TRBJ2-5; either TRBD1 or TRBD2 may supply D (5 bases each). Looked up from germline, CDR1 is MNHNY and CDR2 is SVGAGI (reference sequence). The V end was cut by 7 bases, the J end by 5 bases, with 14 bases between. The CDR3 sequence is 13 residues long. CDR3 region: CASTLTGRETQYF. CDR3 sequence (DNA): TGTGCCAGCACCTTAACGGGGCGGGAGACCCAGTACTTC.

This sequence joins TRBV10-3 and TRBJ2-1, with 16 bases that match TRBD2. V lost 10 bases to trimming and J lost 3 bases; unmatched junction nucleotides: 9. Germline CDR1 ENHRY, CDR2 SYGVKD. This CDR3 spans 17 amino acids. CDR3 protein: CATSEGLAGGNYNEQFF. CDR3 nucleotide sequence: TGTGCCACGAGTGAGGGACTAGCGGGAGGGAACTACAATGAGCAGTTCTTC.

The CDR3 bases are TGCGCCAGCAGCCAAGAAATAGTTGGGGCGGCTGGCTACACCTTC. Encoded protein: CASSQEIVGAAGYTF. This sequence joins TRBV4-1 and TRBJ1-2; possibly TRBD1 for D (5 bases). V was cut by 0 bases and J by 7 bases, with 15 bases left in between. The CDR3 runs 15 residues. Germline V lookup: CDR1 MGHRA, CDR2 YSYEKL.

This sequence joins TRBV27 and TRBJ1-3, with D maybe TRBD1 (5 bases). Trimming shortened V by 5 bases and J by 8 bases, and 13 bases separated the two germline ends. Germline CDR1 is MNHEY and CDR2 is SMNVEV (reference sequence). The CDR3 consists of 13 residues. The CDR3 DNA follows: TGTGCCAGCAGTCCCTCCGGGGCGGACACCATATATTTT. Translating gives CASSPSGADTIYF.

This chain joins TRBV5-1 and TRBJ2-5, with D perhaps being TRBD1 or TRBD2 (6 bases each). The CDR3 totals 15 residues. V was shortened by 0 bases and J by 3 bases, with 12 bases between the two germline ends. The germline CDR1 and CDR2 sequences are SGHRS and YFSETQ. The CDR3 DNA reads TGCGCCAGCAGCTTGGTGTGGAGGGGGGAAGAGACCCAGTACTTC. Protein sequence: CASSLVWRGEETQYF.

The chain combines TRBV6-5 with TRBJ2-1; TRBD1 aligns across 7 bases. J gave up 0 bases and V 4 bases, and 6 bases lay outside the gene matches. The length of the CDR3 is 16 residues. From germline, CDR1 is MNHEY and CDR2 SVGAGI. CDR3 protein: CASSSHRGGSYNEQFF. In DNA form, the CDR3 reads TGTGCCAGCAGTTCCCACAGGGGTGGCTCCTACAATGAGCAGTTCTTC.

The CDR3 bases are TGTGCCAGCAGCCTCAGACTAGCGGGCGTTACCGGGGAGCTGTTTTTT. This gives the protein CASSLRLAGVTGELFF. The chain carries TRBV5-6 and TRBJ2-2; 10 nucleotides match TRBD2. From germline, CDR1 is SGHDT and CDR2 YYEEEE. The CDR3 runs 16 residues. J lost 5 bases, V lost 4 bases, and 8 bases had no gene match.

This chain uses TRBV30 with TRBJ1-2; D is unclear. V gave up 7 bases and J gave up 4 bases, with 13 bases separating them. The germline V gene encodes CDR1 GTSNPN and CDR2 SVGIG (reference sequence). The CDR3 has 12 residues. This CDR3 reads CAFRHPSYGYTF. DNA of the CDR3: TGTGCCTTTCGACATCCTAGCTATGGCTACACCTTC.

The chain carries TRBV19 and TRBJ1-2; 7 bases match TRBD1. The CDR3 sequence is 15 residues long. Germline trimming cut 7 bases from V and 3 bases from J; bases unmatched to any gene: 11. Germline V gives CDR1 LNHDA, CDR2 SQIVND (reference sequence). The CDR3: CASTSSGRGYYGYTF. In DNA, the CDR3 is TGTGCCAGTACCTCCTCGGGCAGGGGGTACTATGGCTACACCTTC.

V gene TRBV7-2 combines with J gene TRBJ2-7, with D unclear. With 1 base removed from V and 5 bases from J, the gap between germline ends came to 12 bases. This CDR3 has 14 residues. Germline CDR1 is SGHTA and CDR2 is FQGNSA. CDR3 region: CASSLGGIVDEQYF. The CDR3 DNA reads TGTGCCAGCAGCTTAGGGGGAATAGTCGACGAGCAGTACTTC.

This chain joins TRBV4-1 and TRBJ1-1; 7 nucleotides match TRBD1. Germline V gene sequence: CDR1 MGHRA, CDR2 YSYEKL. CDR3 length equals 16 residues. After removal of 1 base from V and 4 bases from J, the junction contained 9 bases not matched to a gene. The CDR3: CASSQVTGVSGTEAFF. CDR3 coding DNA: TGCGCCAGCAGCCAAGTCACAGGGGTCTCGGGCACTGAAGCTTTCTTT.

This clone came up once. V and J are TRBV5-5 and TRBJ2-7, with 9 bases that match TRBD1. The junction had 8 bases not matched to a gene; V was cut back by 3 bases and J by 4 bases. The CDR3 totals 15 residues. The germline CDR1 and CDR2 sequences are SGHKS and YYEKEE (reference sequence). The CDR3: CASSSFPGQGYEQYF. The CDR3 region has the DNA TGTGCCAGCAGCTCATTTCCGGGACAGGGTTACGAGCAGTACTTC.

The chain carries TRBV28 and TRBJ2-7, with D possibly TRBD2 on 6 matching bases. Germline-derived CDR1 and CDR2 are MDHEN and SYDVKM. This CDR3 region has 17 residues. Trimming pared 1 base from V and 1 base from J, leaving 17 bases between. The DNA of the CDR3 is TGTGCCAGCAGTTTATTCGCCGTTGGGCGGGATTCCTACGAGCAGTACTTC. Protein sequence: CASSLFAVGRDSYEQYF. The full variable domain, rest sourced from reference TRBV28 and TRBJ2-7, is DVKVTQSSRYLVKRTGEKVFLECVQDMDHENMFWYRQDPGLGLRLIYFSYDVKMKEKGDIPEGYSVSREKKERFSLILESASTNQTSMYLCASSLFAVGRDSYEQYFGPGTRLTVT.